The sequence of this TCR beta chain was determined in a study of blood T cell repertoires in COVID-19. TCRdb keeps only in-frame clones here, not all; method: immunoSEQ multiplex PCR. The sample includes 150,000 or so clones, 92% of them seen just once. This CDR3 region has 15 residues. The V and J ends lost 3 bases and 1 base, in that order; junction bases with no gene match: 4. Germline V CDR1 and CDR2: SGHKS, YYEKEE (reference sequence). The clonotype was recovered from a man younger than 40 with COVID-19, enrolled during active disease. This chain uses TRBV5-5 with TRBJ2-7; TRBD2 matches at 10 bases. The material sequenced was peripheral blood. In nucleotides, the CDR3 is TGTGCCAGCAGCTCGACTAGCGGGCCGTCCTACGAGCAGTACTTC. Its protein is CASSSTSGPSYEQYF.